A single sample gave rise to the 5 T cell receptor beta chains below, sequenced in a study of blood T cell repertoires in COVID-19. Sequencing was performed with immunoSEQ multiplex PCR; in TCRdb, only in-frame clones are kept and a portion is missing. Of about 170,000 clones in the sample, approximately 80% were seen once. Input material: peripheral blood. The receptor source for this set is a middle-aged woman with COVID-19, enrolled during active disease.

The chain carries TRBV4-2 and TRBJ1-4; 12 bases are shared with TRBD1. With 4 bases clipped from V and 7 bases from J, the junction kept 7 bases outside the gene matches. The CDR3 is 16 residues long. Germline lookup yields CDR1 LGHNA and CDR2 YNFKEQ. CDR3 region: CASSPGQGALSEKLFF. DNA for the CDR3: TGTGCCAGCAGCCCGGGACAGGGGGCCCTGAGTGAAAAACTGTTTTTT.

This clone was found once. The chain uses TRBV6-6 and TRBJ1-1; the D is unclear. V lost 0 bases and J 2 bases, leaving 7 bases between the germline ends. CDR1 is MNHNY and CDR2 is SVGAGI in the germline V gene (reference sequence). The CDR3 has 14 amino acids. The CDR3 DNA reads TGTGCCAGCAGTTACTCTCGGGAAAACACTGAAGCTTTCTTT. Protein: CASSYSRENTEAFF.

The chain links TRBV5-1 to TRBJ2-2, with 11 nucleotides matching TRBD1. Trimming removed 5 bases from V and 6 bases from J; junction bases left unmatched: 3. The germline V gene has CDR1 SGHRS and CDR2 YFSETQ. The CDR3 has 14 amino acids. The CDR3 region is CASSRTGGPGELFF. Written as DNA, the CDR3 is TGCGCCAGCAGTCGGACAGGGGGCCCCGGGGAGCTGTTTTTT.

The chain couples TRBV2 to TRBJ2-5; 9 nucleotides align to TRBD1. This CDR3 comprises 13 residues. Unmatched junction bases numbered 6, after V lost 8 bases and J lost 5 bases. Looked up from germline, CDR1 is SNHLY and CDR2 is FYNNEI. The DNA for the CDR3 is TGTGCCAGCCCAGCCGGGACAGGGGAGACCCAGTACTTC. Translated: CASPAGTGETQYF.

This clone was seen a handful of times. The chain couples TRBV19 to TRBJ1-3, with a possible D match to TRBD1 (6 bases). The germline CDR1 and CDR2 sequences are LNHDA and SQIVND (reference sequence). CDR3 size: 14 residues. The V gene lost 7 bases and the J gene lost 4 bases, with 14 bases spanning the gap. CDR3 sequence (DNA): TGTGCCAGTACTAAACAGGGAATCGGAAACACCATATATTTT. This translates into CASTKQGIGNTIYF.